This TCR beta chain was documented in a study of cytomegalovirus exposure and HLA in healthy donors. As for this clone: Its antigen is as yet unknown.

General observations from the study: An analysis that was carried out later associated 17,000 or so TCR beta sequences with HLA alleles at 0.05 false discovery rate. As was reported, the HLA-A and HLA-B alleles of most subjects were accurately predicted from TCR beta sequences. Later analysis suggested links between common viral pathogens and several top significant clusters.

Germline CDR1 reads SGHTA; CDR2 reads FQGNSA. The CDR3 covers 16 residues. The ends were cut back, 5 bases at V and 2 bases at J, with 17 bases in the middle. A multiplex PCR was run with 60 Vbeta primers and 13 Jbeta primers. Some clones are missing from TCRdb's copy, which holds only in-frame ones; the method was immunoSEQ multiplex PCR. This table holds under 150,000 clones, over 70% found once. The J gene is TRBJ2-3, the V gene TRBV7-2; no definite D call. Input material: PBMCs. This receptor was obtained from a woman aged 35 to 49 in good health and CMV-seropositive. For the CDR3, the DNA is TGTGCCAGCAGCCCAAGAGACTCCCGGCCCACAGATACGCAGTATTTT. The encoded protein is CASSPRDSRPTDTQYF. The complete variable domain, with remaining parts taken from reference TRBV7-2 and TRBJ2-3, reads GAGVSQSPSNKVTEKGKDVELRCDPISGHTALYWYRQSLGQGLEFLIYFQGNSAPDKSGLPSDRFSAERTGGSVSTLTIQRTQQEDSAVYLCASSPRDSRPTDTQYFGPGTRLTVL.